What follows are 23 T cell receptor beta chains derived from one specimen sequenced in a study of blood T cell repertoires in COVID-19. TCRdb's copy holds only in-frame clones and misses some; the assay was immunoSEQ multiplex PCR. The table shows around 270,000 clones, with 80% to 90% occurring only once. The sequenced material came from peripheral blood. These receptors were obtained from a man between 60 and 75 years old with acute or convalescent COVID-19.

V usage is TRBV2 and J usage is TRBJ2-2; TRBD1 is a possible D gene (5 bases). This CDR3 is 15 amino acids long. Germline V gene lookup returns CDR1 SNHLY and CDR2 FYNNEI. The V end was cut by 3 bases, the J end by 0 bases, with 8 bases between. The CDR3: CASSDLQANTGELFF. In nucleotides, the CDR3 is TGTGCCAGCAGTGACTTACAGGCGAACACCGGGGAGCTGTTTTTT.

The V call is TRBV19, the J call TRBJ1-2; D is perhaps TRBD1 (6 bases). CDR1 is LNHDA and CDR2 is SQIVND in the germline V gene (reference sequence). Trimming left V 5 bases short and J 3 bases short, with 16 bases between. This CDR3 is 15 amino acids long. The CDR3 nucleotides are TGTGCCAGTAGTCCTTTTAACAGGGTCGACTATGGCTACACCTTC. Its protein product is CASSPFNRVDYGYTF.

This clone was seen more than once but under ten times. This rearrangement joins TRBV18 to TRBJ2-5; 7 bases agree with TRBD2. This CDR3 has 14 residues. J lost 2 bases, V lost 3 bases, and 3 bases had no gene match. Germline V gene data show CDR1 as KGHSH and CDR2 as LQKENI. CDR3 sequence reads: CASSPRRGQETQYF. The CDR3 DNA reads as TGTGCCAGCTCACCGAGGCGGGGGCAAGAGACCCAGTACTTC.

CDR3: CASSLGQGALTDTQYF. CDR3 sequence (DNA): TGTGCCAGCAGCCTGGGACAGGGGGCCCTCACAGATACGCAGTATTTT. This chain joins TRBV3-1 (or the pseudogene TRBV3-2) and TRBJ2-3, with 12 bases fitting TRBD1. The germline gives CDR1 LGHDT, CDR2 YNNKEL (reference sequence). This CDR3 comprises 16 residues. V was pared by 4 bases and J by 2 bases, with 4 bases of the junction left unmatched.

CDR3 nucleotide sequence: TGTGCCAGCAGCTTATCGGGGGGAGGATCTGGAAACACCATATATTTT. It translates to CASSLSGGGSGNTIYF. This rearrangement joins TRBV11-2 to TRBJ1-3; tentative D call: TRBD1 (5 bases). This CDR3 has 16 amino acids. Germline CDR1 reads SGHAT; CDR2 reads FQNNGV. Trimming shortened V by 2 bases and J by 1 base, and 12 bases separated the two germline ends.

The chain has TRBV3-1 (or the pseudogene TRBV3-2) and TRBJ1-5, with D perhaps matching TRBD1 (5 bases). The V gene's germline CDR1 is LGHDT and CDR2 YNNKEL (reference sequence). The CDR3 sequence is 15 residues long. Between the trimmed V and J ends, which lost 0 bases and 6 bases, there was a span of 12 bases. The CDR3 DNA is TGTGCCAGCAGCCAAGATCTCGGGGGAATTCAGCCCCAGCATTTT. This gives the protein CASSQDLGGIQPQHF.

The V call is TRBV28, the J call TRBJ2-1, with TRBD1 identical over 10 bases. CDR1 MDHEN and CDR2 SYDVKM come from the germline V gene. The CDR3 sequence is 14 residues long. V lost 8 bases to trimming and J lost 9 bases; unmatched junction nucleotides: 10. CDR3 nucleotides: TGTGCCAGCCGCCGGGACAGGGGTTTTTTTGAGCAGTTCTTC. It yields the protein CASRRDRGFFEQFF.

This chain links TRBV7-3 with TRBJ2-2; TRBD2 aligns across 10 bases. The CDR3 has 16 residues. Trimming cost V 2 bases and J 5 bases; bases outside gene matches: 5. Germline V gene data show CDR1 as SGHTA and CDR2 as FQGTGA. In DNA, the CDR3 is TGTGCCAGCAGCTTACGCCCTAGCGGGGGTACCGGGGAGCTGTTTTTT. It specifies CASSLRPSGGTGELFF.

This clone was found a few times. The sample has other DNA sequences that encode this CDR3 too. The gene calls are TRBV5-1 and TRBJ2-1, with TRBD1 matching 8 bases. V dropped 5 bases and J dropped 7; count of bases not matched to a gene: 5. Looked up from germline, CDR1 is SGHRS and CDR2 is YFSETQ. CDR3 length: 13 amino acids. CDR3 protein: CASRPTGDNEQFF. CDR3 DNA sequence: TGCGCCAGCAGGCCGACAGGGGATAATGAGCAGTTCTTC. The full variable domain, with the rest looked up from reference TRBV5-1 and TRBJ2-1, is KAGVTQTPRYLIKTRGQQVTLSCSPISGHRSVSWYQQTPGQGLQFLFEYFSETQRNKGNFPGRFSGRQFSNSRSEMNVSTLELGDSALYLCASRPTGDNEQFFGPGTRLTVL.

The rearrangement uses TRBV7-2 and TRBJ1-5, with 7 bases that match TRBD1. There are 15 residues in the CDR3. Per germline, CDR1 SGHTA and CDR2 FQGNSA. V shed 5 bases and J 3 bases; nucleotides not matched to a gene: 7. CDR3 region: CASSPGQTANQPQHF. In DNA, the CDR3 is TGTGCCAGCAGCCCGGGACAGACGGCCAATCAGCCCCAGCATTTT.

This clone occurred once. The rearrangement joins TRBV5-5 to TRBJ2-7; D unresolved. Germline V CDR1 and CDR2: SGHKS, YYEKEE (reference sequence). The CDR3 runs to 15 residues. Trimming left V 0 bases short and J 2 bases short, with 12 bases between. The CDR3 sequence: CASSLAGDGPYEQYF. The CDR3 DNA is TGTGCCAGCAGCTTGGCGGGTGACGGCCCCTACGAGCAGTACTTC.

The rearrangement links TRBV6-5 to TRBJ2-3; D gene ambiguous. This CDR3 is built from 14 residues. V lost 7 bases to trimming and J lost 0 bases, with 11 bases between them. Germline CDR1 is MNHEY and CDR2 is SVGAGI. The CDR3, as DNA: TGTGCCAGCACGCTACAGTACAGCACAGATACGCAGTATTTT. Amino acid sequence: CASTLQYSTDTQYF.

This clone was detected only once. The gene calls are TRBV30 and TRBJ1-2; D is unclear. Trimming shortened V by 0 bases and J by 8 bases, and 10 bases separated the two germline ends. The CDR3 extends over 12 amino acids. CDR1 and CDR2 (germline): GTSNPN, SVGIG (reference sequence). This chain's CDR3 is CAWSVGGGGYTF. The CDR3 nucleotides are TGTGCCTGGAGTGTCGGCGGTGGGGGCTACACCTTC.

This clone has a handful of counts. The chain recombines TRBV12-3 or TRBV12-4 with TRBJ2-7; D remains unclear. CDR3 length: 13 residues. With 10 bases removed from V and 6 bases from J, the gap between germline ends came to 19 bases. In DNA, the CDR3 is TGTGCCACTTCGCCGGGTGGCCCGGGCGAGCAGTACTTC. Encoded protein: CATSPGGPGEQYF.

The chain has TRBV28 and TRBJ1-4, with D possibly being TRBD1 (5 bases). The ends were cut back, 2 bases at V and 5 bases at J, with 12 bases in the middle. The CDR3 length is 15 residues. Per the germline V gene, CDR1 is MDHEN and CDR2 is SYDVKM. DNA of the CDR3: TGTGCCAGCAGTTTAGGGGCAGCCCCAAATGAAAAACTGTTTTTT. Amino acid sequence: CASSLGAAPNEKLFF.

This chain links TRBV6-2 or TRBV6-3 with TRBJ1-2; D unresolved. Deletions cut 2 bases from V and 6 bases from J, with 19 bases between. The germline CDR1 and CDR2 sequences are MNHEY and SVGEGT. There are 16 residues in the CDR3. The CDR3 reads CASSYPPLAVEDGYTF. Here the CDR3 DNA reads TGTGCCAGCAGTTACCCCCCACTCGCAGTTGAGGATGGCTACACCTTC.

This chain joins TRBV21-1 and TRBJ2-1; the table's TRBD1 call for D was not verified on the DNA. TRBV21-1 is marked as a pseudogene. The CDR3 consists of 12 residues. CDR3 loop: CASSRQYNEQFF. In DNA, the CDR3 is TGTGCCAGCAGCCGACAGTACAATGAGCAGTTCTTC.

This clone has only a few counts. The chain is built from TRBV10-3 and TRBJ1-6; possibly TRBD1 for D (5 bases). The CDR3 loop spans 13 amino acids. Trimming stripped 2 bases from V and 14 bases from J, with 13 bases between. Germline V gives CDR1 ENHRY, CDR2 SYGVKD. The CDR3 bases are TGTGCCATCAGTGAGGCGGGACCCCTGGCCCTCCACTTT. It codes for CAISEAGPLALHF.

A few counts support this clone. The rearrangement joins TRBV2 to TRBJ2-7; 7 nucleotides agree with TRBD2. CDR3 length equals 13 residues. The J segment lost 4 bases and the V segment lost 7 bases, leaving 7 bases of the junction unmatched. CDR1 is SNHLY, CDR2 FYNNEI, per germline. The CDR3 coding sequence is TGTGCCAGCAACGAAGCGGGGCTTTACGAGCAGTACTTC. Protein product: CASNEAGLYEQYF.

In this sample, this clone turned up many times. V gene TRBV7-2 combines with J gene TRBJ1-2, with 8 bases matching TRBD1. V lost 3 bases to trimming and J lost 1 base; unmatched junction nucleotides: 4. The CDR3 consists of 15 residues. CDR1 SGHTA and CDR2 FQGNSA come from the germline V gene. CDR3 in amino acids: CASSFTTGVNYGYTF. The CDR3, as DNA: TGTGCCAGCAGCTTTACGACAGGGGTTAACTATGGCTACACCTTC.

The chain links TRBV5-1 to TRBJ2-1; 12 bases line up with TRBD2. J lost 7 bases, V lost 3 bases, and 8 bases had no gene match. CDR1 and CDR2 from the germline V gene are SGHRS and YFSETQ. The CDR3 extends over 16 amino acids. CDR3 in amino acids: CASSSRLAGEKNEQFF. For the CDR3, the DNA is TGCGCCAGCAGCTCCCGACTAGCGGGAGAGAAAAATGAGCAGTTCTTC. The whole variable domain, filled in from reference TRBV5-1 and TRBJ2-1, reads KAGVTQTPRYLIKTRGQQVTLSCSPISGHRSVSWYQQTPGQGLQFLFEYFSETQRNKGNFPGRFSGRQFSNSRSEMNVSTLELGDSALYLCASSSRLAGEKNEQFFGPGTRLTVL.

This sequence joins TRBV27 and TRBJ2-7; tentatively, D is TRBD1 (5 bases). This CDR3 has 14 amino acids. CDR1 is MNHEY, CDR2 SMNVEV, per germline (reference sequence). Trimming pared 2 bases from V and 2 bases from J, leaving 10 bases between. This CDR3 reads CASSLTGSTYEQYF. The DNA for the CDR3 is TGTGCCAGCAGTTTAACAGGATCTACCTACGAGCAGTACTTC.

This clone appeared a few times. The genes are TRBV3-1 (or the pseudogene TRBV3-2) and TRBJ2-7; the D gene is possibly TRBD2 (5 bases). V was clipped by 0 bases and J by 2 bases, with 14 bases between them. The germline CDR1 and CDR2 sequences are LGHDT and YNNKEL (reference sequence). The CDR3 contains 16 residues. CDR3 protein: CASSQDRGPVTYEQYF. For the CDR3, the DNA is TGTGCCAGCAGCCAAGATCGGGGTCCTGTAACCTACGAGCAGTACTTC.